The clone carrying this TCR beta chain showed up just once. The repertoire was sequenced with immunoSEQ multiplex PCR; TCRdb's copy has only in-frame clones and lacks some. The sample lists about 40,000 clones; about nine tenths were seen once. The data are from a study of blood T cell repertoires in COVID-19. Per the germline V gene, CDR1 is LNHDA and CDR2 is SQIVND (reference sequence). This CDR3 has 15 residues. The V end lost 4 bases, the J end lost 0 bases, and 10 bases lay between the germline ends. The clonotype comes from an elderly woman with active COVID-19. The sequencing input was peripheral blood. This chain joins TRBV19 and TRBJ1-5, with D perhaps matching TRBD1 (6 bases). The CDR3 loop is CASSKDRASNQPQHF. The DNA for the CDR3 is TGTGCCAGTAGTAAGGACAGAGCTAGCAATCAGCCCCAGCATTTT.